This TCR beta chain was sequenced in a study of T cell changes during pregnancy in multiple sclerosis (dated by TCRdb to the late 2010s). Notes on the research overall: Changes in the T cell repertoire over the course of pregnancy were examined in this study in women with multiple sclerosis.

Library creation used the immunoSEQ multiplex PCR assay. Here the immuneACCESS table is served through TCRdb, limited to in-frame sequences with V and J called. Missing clones are a known gap in these copies; in checked studies unresolved V genes cover under half, and the rest lacks a known reason. This sample is represented by 49,000 or so clones; roughly 94% of them were singletons. The ten top clones hold approximately 5.5% of the sample. Points on this clone: Its cognate antigen has yet to be identified. No much larger clone is present one base from it, and per-base qualities are unavailable.

The source of this sequence is a female donor with multiple sclerosis, enrolled in a pregnancy study. Specimen: CD8+ T cells from peripheral blood mononuclear cells, collected before pregnancy.

The CDR3 protein sequence reads: CASSPGQDYGYTF. The DNA sequence is given as TGTGCCAGCAGCCCGGGACAGGACTATGGCTACACCTTC. The sequence links TRBV13 to TRBJ1-2, with 8 central nucleotides matching TRBD1. CDR1 and CDR2 (PRHDT, FYEKMQ) derive from the germline V gene (reference sequence). Its CDR3 holds 13 amino acids, cysteine through phenylalanine. Of all the DNA, just the CDR3 is kept, 39 bases in frame from base 1. V has 5 bases trimmed and J has 3 bases trimmed; junction bases matching no gene number 2.